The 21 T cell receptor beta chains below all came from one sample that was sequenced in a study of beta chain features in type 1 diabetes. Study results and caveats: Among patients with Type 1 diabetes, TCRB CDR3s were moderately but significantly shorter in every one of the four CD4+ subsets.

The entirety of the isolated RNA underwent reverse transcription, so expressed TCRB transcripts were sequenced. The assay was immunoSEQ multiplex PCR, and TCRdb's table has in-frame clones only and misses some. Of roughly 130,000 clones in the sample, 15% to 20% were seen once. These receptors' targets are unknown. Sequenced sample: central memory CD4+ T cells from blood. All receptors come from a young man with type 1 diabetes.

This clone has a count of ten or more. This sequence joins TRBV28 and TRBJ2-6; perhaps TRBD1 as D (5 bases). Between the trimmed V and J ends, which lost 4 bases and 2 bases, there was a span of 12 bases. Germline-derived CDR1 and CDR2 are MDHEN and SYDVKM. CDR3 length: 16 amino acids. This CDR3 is CASSSPQGTGANVLTF. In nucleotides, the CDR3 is TGTGCCAGCAGTTCGCCGCAGGGAACTGGGGCCAACGTCCTGACTTTC.

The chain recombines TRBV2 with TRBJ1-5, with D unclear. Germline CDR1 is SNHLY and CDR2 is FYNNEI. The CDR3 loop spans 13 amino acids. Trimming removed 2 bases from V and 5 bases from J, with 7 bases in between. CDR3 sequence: CASSEFRDQPQHF. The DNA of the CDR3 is TGTGCCAGCAGTGAATTTAGGGATCAGCCCCAGCATTTT.

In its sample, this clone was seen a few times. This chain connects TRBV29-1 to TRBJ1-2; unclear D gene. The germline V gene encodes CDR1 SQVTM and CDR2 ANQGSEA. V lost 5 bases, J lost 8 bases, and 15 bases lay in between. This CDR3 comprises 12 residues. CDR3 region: CSVFYRVDGYTF. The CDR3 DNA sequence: TGCAGCGTTTTTTACCGGGTAGACGGCTACACCTTC.

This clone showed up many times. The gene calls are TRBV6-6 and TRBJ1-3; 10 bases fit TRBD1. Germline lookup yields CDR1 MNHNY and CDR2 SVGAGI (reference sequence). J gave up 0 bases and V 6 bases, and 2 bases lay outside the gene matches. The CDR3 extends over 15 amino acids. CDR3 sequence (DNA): TGTGCCAGCAGCAGGGACAGGGGCTCTGGAAACACCATATATTTT. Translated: CASSRDRGSGNTIYF.

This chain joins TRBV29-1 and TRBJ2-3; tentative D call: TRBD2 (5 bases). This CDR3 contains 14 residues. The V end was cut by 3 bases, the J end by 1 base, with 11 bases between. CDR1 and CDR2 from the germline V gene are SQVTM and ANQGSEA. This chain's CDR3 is CSVDEGWGTDTQYF. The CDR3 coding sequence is TGCAGCGTTGACGAGGGTTGGGGCACAGATACGCAGTATTTT.

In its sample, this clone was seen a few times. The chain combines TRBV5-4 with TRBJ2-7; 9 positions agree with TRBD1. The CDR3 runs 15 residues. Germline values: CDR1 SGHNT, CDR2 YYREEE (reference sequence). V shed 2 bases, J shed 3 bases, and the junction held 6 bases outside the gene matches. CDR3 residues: CASSLPGTGRYEQYF. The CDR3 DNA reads TGTGCCAGCAGCTTACCCGGGACAGGGCGCTACGAGCAGTACTTC.

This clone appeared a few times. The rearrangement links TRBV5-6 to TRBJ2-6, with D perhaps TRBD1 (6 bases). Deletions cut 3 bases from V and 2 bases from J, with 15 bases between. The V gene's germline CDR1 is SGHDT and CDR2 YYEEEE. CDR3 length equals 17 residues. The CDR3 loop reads CASSWTLNRAGANVLTF. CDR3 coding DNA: TGTGCCAGCAGCTGGACCCTCAACAGGGCTGGGGCCAACGTCCTGACTTTC.

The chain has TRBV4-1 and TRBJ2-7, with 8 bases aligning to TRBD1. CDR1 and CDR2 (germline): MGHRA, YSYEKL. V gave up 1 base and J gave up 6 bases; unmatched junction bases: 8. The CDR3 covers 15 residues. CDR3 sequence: CASSQVFDRGGEQYF. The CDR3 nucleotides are TGCGCCAGCAGCCAAGTATTCGACAGGGGAGGCGAGCAGTACTTC.

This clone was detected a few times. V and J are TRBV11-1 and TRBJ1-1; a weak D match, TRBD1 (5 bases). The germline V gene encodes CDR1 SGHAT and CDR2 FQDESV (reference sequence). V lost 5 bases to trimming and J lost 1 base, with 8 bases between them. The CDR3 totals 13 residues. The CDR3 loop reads CASSRDRNTEAFF. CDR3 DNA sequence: TGTGCCAGCAGCCGAGACAGGAACACTGAAGCTTTCTTT.

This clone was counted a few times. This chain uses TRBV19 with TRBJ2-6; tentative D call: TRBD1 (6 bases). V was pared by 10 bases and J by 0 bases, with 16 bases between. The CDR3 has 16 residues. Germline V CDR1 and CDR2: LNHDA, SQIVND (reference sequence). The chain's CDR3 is CATSGASYSGANVLTF. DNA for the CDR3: TGTGCCACGTCAGGGGCATCATACTCTGGGGCCAACGTCCTGACTTTC.

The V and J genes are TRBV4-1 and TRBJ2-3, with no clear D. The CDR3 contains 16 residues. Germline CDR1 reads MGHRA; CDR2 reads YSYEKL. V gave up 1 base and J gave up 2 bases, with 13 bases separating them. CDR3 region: CASSQVDMGFTDTQYF. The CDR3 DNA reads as TGCGCCAGCAGCCAAGTGGATATGGGGTTCACAGATACGCAGTATTTT.

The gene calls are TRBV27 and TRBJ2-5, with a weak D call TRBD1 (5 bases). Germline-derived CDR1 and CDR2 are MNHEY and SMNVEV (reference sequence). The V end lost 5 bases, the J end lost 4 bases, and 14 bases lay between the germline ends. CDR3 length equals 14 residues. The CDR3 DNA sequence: TGTGCCAGCAGTCTAAATGTGCAGGGAGAGACCCAGTACTTC. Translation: CASSLNVQGETQYF.

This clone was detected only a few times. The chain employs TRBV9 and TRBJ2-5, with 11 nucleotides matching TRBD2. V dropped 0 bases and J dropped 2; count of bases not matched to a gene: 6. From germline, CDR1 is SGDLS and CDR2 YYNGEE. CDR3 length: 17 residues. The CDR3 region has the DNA TGTGCCAGCAGCGTAGGAGCTAGCGGGGGGCCGCAAGAGACCCAGTACTTC. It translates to CASSVGASGGPQETQYF.

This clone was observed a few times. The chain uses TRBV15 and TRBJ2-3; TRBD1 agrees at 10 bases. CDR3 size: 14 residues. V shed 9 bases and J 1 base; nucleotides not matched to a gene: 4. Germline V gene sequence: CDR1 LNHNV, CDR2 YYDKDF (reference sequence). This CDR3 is CATSDRGGTDTQYF. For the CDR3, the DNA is TGTGCCACTTCGGACAGGGGGGGCACAGATACGCAGTATTTT.

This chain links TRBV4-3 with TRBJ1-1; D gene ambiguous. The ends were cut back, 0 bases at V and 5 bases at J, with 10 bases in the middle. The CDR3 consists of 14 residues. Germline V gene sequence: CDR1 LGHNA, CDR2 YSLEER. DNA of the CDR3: TGCGCCAGCAGCCAAGAGACGCCCGGGACTGAAGCTTTCTTT. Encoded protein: CASSQETPGTEAFF.

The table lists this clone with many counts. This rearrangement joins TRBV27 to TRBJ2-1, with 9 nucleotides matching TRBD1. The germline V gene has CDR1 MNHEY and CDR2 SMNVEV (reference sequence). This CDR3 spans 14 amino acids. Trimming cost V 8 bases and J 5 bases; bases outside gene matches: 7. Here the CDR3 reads CASARDRANNEQFF. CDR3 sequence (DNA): TGTGCCAGCGCCCGGGACAGGGCTAACAATGAGCAGTTCTTC.

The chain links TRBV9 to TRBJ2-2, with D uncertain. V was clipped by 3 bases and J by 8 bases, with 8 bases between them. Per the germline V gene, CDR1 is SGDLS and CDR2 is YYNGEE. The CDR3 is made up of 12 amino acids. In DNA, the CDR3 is TGTGCCAGCAGCGCTCACGCAGGGGAGCTGTTTTTT. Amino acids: CASSAHAGELFF.

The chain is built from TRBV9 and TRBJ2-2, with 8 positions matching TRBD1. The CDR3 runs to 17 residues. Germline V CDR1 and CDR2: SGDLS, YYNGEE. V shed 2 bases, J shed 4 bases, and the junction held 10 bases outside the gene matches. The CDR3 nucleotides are TGTGCCAGCAGCGTCCGTCCTTCGGGACAGGTCACCGGGGAGCTGTTTTTT. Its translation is CASSVRPSGQVTGELFF.

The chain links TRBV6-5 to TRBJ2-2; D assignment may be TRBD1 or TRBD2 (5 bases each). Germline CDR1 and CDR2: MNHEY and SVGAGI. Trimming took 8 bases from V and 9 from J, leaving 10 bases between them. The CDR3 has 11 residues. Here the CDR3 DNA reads TGTGCCAGCGGGACCACAAGGGAGCTGTTTTTT. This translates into CASGTTRELFF.

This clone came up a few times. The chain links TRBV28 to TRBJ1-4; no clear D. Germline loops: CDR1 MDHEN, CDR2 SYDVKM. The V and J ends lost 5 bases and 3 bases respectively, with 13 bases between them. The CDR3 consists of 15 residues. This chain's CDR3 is CASSTFGWANEKLFF. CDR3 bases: TGTGCCAGCAGTACATTCGGGTGGGCTAATGAAAAACTGTTTTTT.

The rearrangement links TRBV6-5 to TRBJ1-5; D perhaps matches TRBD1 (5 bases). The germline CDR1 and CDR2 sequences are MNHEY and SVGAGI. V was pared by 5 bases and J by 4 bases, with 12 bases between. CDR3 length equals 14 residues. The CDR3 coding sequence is TGTGCCAGCAGTCCCCGGGACGGGAATCAGCCCCAGCATTTT. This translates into CASSPRDGNQPQHF.